The clone carrying this T cell receptor (beta chain) was detected only a few times. The antigen remains unidentified. TCRdb fed the 5' RACE reads into MiXCR, producing one record per CDR3 protein. Here the sample spans tens of thousands of distinct CDR3 sequences, around 7% being singletons. The data were taken from a study of T cells after yellow fever vaccination. Study-wide findings and caveats: Most primary-vaccination clones recurred post-booster (approximately 95% CD4, just over 85% CD8). Contaminants from the bulk population, in the form of abundant clonotypes, could be found in FACS-sorted repertoires.

This TCR was recovered from a man aged 25 to 45 who received the YFV17D yellow fever vaccine. The sequencing used CD8+ T cells sorted from PBMCs, collected on the day of the yellow fever booster vaccination.

CDR3 loop: CASSLAATSEVSGYEQYF. The DNA for the CDR3 is TGCGCCAGCAGCTTGGCAGCGACTAGTGAGGTGTCGGGTTACGAGCAGTACTTC. The genes are TRBV5-1 and TRBJ2-7; D is perhaps TRBD2 (6 bases). V lost 0 bases and J lost 4, with 23 bases in between. This CDR3 has 18 residues. Looked up from germline, CDR1 is SGHRS and CDR2 is YFSETQ.